Sequencing of this T cell receptor (beta chain) was carried out in a study of post-analysis software for immune sequencing data. Unmatched junction bases numbered 7, after V lost 5 bases and J lost 5 bases. There are 13 residues in the CDR3. Looked up from germline, CDR1 is DFQATT and CDR2 is SNEGSKA (reference sequence). Broader study findings: With TRBV5-6, TRBV5-1 and TRBV20-1 included, about five TRBV segments were more frequent in patients than in controls.

Note on this clonotype: Its antigen remains unidentified.

TCR beta cDNA libraries had unique molecular identifiers. TCRdb ran MiXCR on the PCR reads and lists one entry per CDR3 protein. The table lists hundreds of thousands of distinct CDR3 sequences, 59% of them singletons. Input material: blood. The sequence was collected from a girl aged 2 to 9 with multiple sclerosis. V is TRBV20-1 and J is TRBJ1-1; 8 positions match TRBD1. CDR3 in DNA: TGCAGTGCTCAAGGACAGGGCGGTACTGAAGCTTTCTTT. Amino acids: CSAQGQGGTEAFF.